This T cell receptor (beta chain) is drawn from a study of CXCR3-negative and CXCR3-positive naive CD8 T cells. As concerns this clonotype: The antigen is unknown.

TRB cDNA was prepared as libraries by UMI-labeled 5' RACE. TCRdb re-called the 5' RACE reads and gives one entry per CDR3 protein, without DNA. This sample carries 45,000 to 60,000 distinct CDR3 sequences, with approximately 0.43% going to the ten biggest clones. Germline V lookup: CDR1 MNHEY, CDR2 SVGEGT. This CDR3 comprises 12 residues. Study results and caveats: Memory CD8+ cells showed much lower diversity, while both naive subsets were comparably high.

The sequencing sample was made of naive CXCR3- CD8+ T cells from blood. Subset reported: CD45RO-CCR7+CD27+CD95- naive CD8+ T cells lacking CXCR3 (TNR3-). This chain links TRBV6-2 or TRBV6-3 with TRBJ2-5. The sequence derives from a human donor in good health. Some clones in this sample may be carry-over from other donors' samples. CDR3 protein: CASSPFGETQYF.